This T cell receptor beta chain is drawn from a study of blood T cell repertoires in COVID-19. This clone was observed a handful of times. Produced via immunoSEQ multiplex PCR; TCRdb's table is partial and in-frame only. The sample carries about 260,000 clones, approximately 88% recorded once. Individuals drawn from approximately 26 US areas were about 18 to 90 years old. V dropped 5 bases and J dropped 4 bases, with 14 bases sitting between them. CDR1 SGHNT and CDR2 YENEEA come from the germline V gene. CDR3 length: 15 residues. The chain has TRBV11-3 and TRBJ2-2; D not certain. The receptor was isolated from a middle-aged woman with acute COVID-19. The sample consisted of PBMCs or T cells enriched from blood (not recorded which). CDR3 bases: TGTGCCAGCAGCCGGAACTATGAAACCACCGGGGAGCTGTTTTTT. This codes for CASSRNYETTGELFF.